This TCR beta chain emerged from a study of graft-versus-host responses after intestinal transplantation (dated by TCRdb to the early 2020s). Notes on the research overall: Multivisceral, liver-intestinal, or isolated intestinal transplants were received by the recipients. All recipients received anti-thymocyte globulin induction followed by maintenance tacrolimus and steroids for two to four years. To identify alloreactive clones, pre-transplant mixed lymphocyte reaction products were sequenced and then compared with unstimulated pre-transplant donor and recipient T cells. Bulk TCR-beta CDR3 sequencing was used to track graft-versus-host and host-versus-graft alloreactive T cell clones in the graft, circulation and bone marrow after intestinal transplantation. The cohort enrolled about two dozen intestinal transplant recipients, one of whom was a retransplant, and 3 patients without pretransplant specimens were excluded. Donor T cell macrochimerism was defined as a peak of at least 4% donor T cells among recipient peripheral blood mononuclear cells. Samples from a few later patients were sequenced in-house on an Illumina MiSeq with MiXCR processing rather than by the commercial service. On the study overall, not on this receptor specifically: Early after transplant, declines in HvG clones were associated with peak levels of circulating GvH clones. GvH clones turned up in recipient bone marrow, with some appearing earlier in ileal mucosa or blood, a pattern consistent with an intestinal mucosal origin. The conclusions were limited by the relatively low number and heterogeneity of the intestinal transplant patients. In the allografts of patients with donor T cell macrochimerism, GvH to HvG T cell clonal ratios were high.

The CDR1 and CDR2 encoded by the germline V gene (reference sequence) are GTSNPN and SVGIG. The CDR3, from cysteine to phenylalanine, totals 13 residues. Only CDR3 DNA is held: 39 bases, read in frame from base 1. What this sample's time point label stands for: cells obtained before transplantation from donor or recipient. CD3+CD4+ and CD3+CD8+ populations were FACS-sorted from unstimulated pre-transplant donor and recipient cells taken from spleen or lymph nodes. This clone was detected only a few times. Its antigen specificity is not known. Mismatch with germline at one junction end may stem from a read error. Library prep was done by the immunoSEQ multiplex PCR assay. For most patients, genomic DNA was isolated using the Qiagen DNeasy Blood and Tissue Kit and was shipped frozen to Adaptive Biotechnologies for TCR sequencing. Adaptive Biotechnologies carried out high-throughput TCR-beta CDR3 sequencing of genomic DNA for most patients. In the source study's methods: Adaptive's ImmunoSEQ software was the source of the TCR sequencing data for 15 to 20 patients, while a few other patients were processed with MiXCR and VDJtools. To correct CD4 versus CD8 sorting errors, any sequence found in both subsets at a frequency ratio below 5:1 was removed. CDR3 nucleotide sequences shared by donor and recipient were removed because the origin of these sequences could not be assigned. To be classed as alloreactive, a clone needed at least 2-fold expansion over unstimulated cells and a minimum CFSE-low frequency of 0.002% (template counts) or 0.001% (read counts). Mappable clones were those detected in sequenced pre-transplant spleen, lymph node, or MLR CFSE-low populations of the donor or recipient. The cumulative frequency of alloreactive clones was calculated as a percentage of all sequences, weighted by copy number. The table was pulled from immuneACCESS by TCRdb, which kept in-frame rearrangements only. Such tables lose some clones; where checked, under half of the loss comes from unresolved V genes, and the rest has no known cause. Clone size and V and J calls were adopted from that table, with D and trimming inferred from the DNA. Counted in this sample were about 120,000 clones; roughly 92% of them appeared once. The top ten clones comprise about 0.25% of the sample.

This sequence was found in a human donor who was the organ donor for an intestinal transplant. Sequenced here: unstimulated CD4+ T cells sorted from spleen or lymph node cells, sampled before transplant. The V and J genes are TRBV30 and TRBJ1-1; a tentative D call is TRBD1 (6 bases match). The CDR3 protein sequence reads: CAGSGGGHTEAFF. The nucleotide sequence is given as TGTGCCGGGAGTGGGGGGGGGCACACTGAAGCTTTCTTT.